This T cell receptor beta chain was retrieved from a study of OX40 agonist ivuxolimab in advanced cancers. Study summary: Patients assigned to dose escalation were diagnosed with hepatocellular carcinoma, melanoma, renal cell or head and neck cancer. A mean age of about 59 years, range about 20 to 79, was recorded, and approximately 79% were male. Three patients had partial responses: one hepatocellular carcinoma, two cutaneous melanoma.

General study results and limits: Both blood CD4+ and CD8+ T cells showed clonal growth by week 6 at 0.1 to 3.0 mg/kg.

TCRdb's copy holds only in-frame clones and misses some; the assay was immunoSEQ multiplex PCR. The data contain over 20,000 clones, roughly 80% of them singletons. Worth noting for this clone: The antigen is undetermined.

This material consisted of CD4+ or CD8+ T cells sorted from blood, taken in a trial of the OX40 agonist ivuxolimab. This sequence originates from an adult with an advanced solid tumor such as melanoma, head and neck, liver or kidney cancer.

CDR3 loop: CASSPIRDRVSPLHF. As DNA, the CDR3 is TGTGCCAGCAGCCCGATCCGGGACAGGGTTTCACCCCTCCACTTT. The chain couples TRBV4-2 to TRBJ1-6; 9 bases line up with TRBD1. The germline V gene has CDR1 LGHNA and CDR2 YNFKEQ. V shed 4 bases and J 9 bases; nucleotides not matched to a gene: 7. The CDR3 covers 15 residues.